This record covers a single T cell receptor beta chain. Its cognate antigen is unknown. TCRdb called the reads again in MiXCR, with one record for every CDR3 protein. Of hundreds of thousands of distinct CDR3 sequences listed, 15% to 20% are singletons. The data originate from a study of T cell repertoires in cytomegalovirus infection. Study information: CMV infection together with matching HLA type was indicated by public TCR beta signatures.

The CDR3 spans 17 residues. V shed 3 bases, J shed 2 bases, and the junction held 9 bases outside the gene matches. CDR1 is SGHAT, CDR2 FQNNGV, per germline. Whole-study findings and limits: Dominant in the ex vivo response were TCR beta clonotypes restricted by HLA-C and specific for CMV. People with CMV and the relevant HLA were identified by cumulative public TCR beta family frequency.

This chain connects TRBV11-2 to TRBJ2-7; 11 positions match TRBD2. The clonotype comes from a human donor in good health (CMV status not recorded). Some clones in this sample may be carry-over from other donors' samples. The sample consisted of PBMCs. CDR3 DNA: TGTGCCAGCAGCTTTAGGCTAGCGGGAGGCCCGACCTACGAGCAGTACTTC. Residues: CASSFRLAGGPTYEQYF.